Listed here are 30 T cell receptor beta chains from one sample, sequenced in a study of spatial heterogeneity in lung cancer. The time point: sample taken at primary tumor resection. TCRdb reprocessed the 5' RACE reads with MiXCR, giving one entry per CDR3 protein. The sample contains about 3,000 distinct CDR3 sequences, approximately 3% of which appear only once. Sequencing was performed on normal lung tissue next to the tumor, taken at surgery. The receptors derive from a male donor with early-stage non-small cell lung cancer.

The chain links TRBV2 to TRBJ2-5; 10 positions match TRBD1. Losses at the gene ends were 7 bases for V and 5 bases for J; bases not matched to a gene: 7. The CDR3 runs 14 residues. Germline CDR1 SNHLY, CDR2 FYNNEI. CDR3: CASTPGQGFETQYF. The CDR3 DNA follows: TGTGCCAGCACCCCGGGACAGGGGTTTGAGACCCAGTACTTC.

This clonotype showed up many times. At one boundary the junction diverges from the germline segment, which might be a read error. The chain carries TRBV29-1 and TRBJ2-2, with 7 bases fitting TRBD2. From germline, CDR1 is SQVTM and CDR2 ANQGSEA. CDR3 length: 15 residues. CDR3 DNA sequence: TGCAGCGTGGAAGAAGCGGGGATGGGCACCGGGGAGCTGTTTTTT. Protein product: CSVEEAGMGTGELFF.

By share, this clonotype counts as medium-sized. The chain recombines TRBV6-5 with TRBJ2-5; 7 nucleotides align to TRBD2. Germline V gene lookup returns CDR1 MNHEY and CDR2 SVGAGI. The CDR3 has 14 amino acids. V dropped 6 bases and J dropped 2; count of bases not matched to a gene: 6. CDR3 in amino acids: CASRTPSGQETQYF. CDR3 nucleotides: TGTGCCAGCAGAACTCCTAGCGGACAAGAGACCCAGTACTTC.

This clonotype was detected ten times or more. This sequence joins TRBV20-1 and TRBJ1-5, with a weak D call TRBD1 (6 bases). Germline V gene sequence: CDR1 DFQATT, CDR2 SNEGSKA (reference sequence). V lost 6 bases and J lost 0, with 12 bases in between. The CDR3 length is 14 residues. The CDR3 region has the DNA TGCAGTGCAAACAGGGATAATAGCAATCAGCCCCAGCATTTT. Translated, it gives CSANRDNSNQPQHF.

This clonotype was detected ten times or more. The chain carries TRBV25-1 and TRBJ2-1; D might be TRBD2 (6 bases). The ends were cut back, 3 bases at V and 5 bases at J, with 17 bases in the middle. This CDR3 is 16 amino acids long. In germline, CDR1 is MGHDK, CDR2 SYGVNS. The DNA of the CDR3 is TGTGCCAGCAGTGATACGGGACTGCCTCAGGACAATGAGCAGTTCTTC. Residues: CASSDTGLPQDNEQFF.

This clonotype is deemed medium-sized (0.01 to 0.1%). This chain joins TRBV18 and TRBJ1-6, with D perhaps matching TRBD1 (5 bases). Germline CDR1 is KGHSH and CDR2 is LQKENI. V was trimmed by 3 bases and J by 7 bases, leaving 13 bases between them. This CDR3 contains 15 residues. CDR3 sequence (DNA): TGTGCCAGCTCACCCTCCGGGACCATAAATTCACCCCTCCACTTT. Residues: CASSPSGTINSPLHF.

Within the sample, this clonotype is medium-sized (0.01 to 0.1%). The chain carries TRBV6-2 or TRBV6-3 and TRBJ1-1; tentatively, D is TRBD1 (6 bases). Germline V gene sequence: CDR1 MNHEY, CDR2 SVGEGT. Trimming removed 6 bases at V and 5 bases at J, with 7 bases between. The CDR3 has 11 amino acids. The CDR3 nucleotides are TGTGCCAGCAGACAGGGTACTGAAGCTTTCTTT. Its translation: CASRQGTEAFF.

This clonotype is medium-sized by share. V and J are TRBV7-9 and TRBJ2-5, with D possibly being TRBD1 or TRBD2 (5 bases each). The CDR3 is 15 amino acids. Between the trimmed V and J ends, which lost 2 bases and 7 bases, there was a span of 17 bases. Per germline, CDR1 SEHNR and CDR2 FQNEAQ (reference sequence). The CDR3 DNA follows: TGTGCCAGCAGCTTAATCGGGGCCAGGCGAGGGACCCAGTACTTC. Protein sequence: CASSLIGARRGTQYF.

This clonotype showed up many times. The V and J genes are TRBV2 and TRBJ1-5; D remains ambiguous. CDR1 and CDR2 (germline): SNHLY, FYNNEI. V was trimmed by 8 bases and J by 4 bases, leaving 18 bases between them. CDR3 length: 15 residues. CDR3 sequence reads: CASRRARSANQPQHF. The CDR3 coding sequence is TGTGCCAGCCGCAGAGCACGGAGTGCGAATCAGCCCCAGCATTTT.

This clonotype was picked up many times. The chain combines TRBV9 with TRBJ2-1; 14 positions match TRBD2. Trimming took 0 bases from V and 7 from J; bases not matched to a gene: 0. Germline CDR1 and CDR2: SGDLS and YYNGEE. This CDR3 comprises 15 residues. CDR3 coding DNA: TGTGCCAGCAGCGTAGGACTAGCGGGAGGGAATGAGCAGTTCTTC. It encodes CASSVGLAGGNEQFF.

This clonotype has ten or more counts. The rearrangement joins TRBV27 to TRBJ2-5; TRBD1 might be the D (5 bases). Germline assignment: CDR1 MNHEY and CDR2 SMNVEV (reference sequence). The V and J ends lost 4 bases and 4 bases respectively, with 10 bases between them. The CDR3 totals 13 residues. In DNA, the CDR3 is TGTGCCAGCAGTTCTGAGCAGGGAGAGACCCAGTACTTC. It specifies CASSSEQGETQYF.

This clonotype appeared many times. The rearrangement links TRBV6-2 or TRBV6-3 to TRBJ1-5; 8 bases are shared with TRBD1. This CDR3 contains 16 residues. Trimming took 5 bases from V and 3 from J; bases not matched to a gene: 9. Looked up from germline, CDR1 is MNHEY and CDR2 is SVGEGT. In DNA form, the CDR3 reads TGTGCCAGCAGTCCGGGGACAGGCGGGAACAATCAGCCCCAGCATTTT. Its protein is CASSPGTGGNNQPQHF.

This clonotype was recorded at least ten times. J is TRBJ1-6 and V is TRBV20-1; tentatively, D is TRBD1 (6 bases). CDR3 length: 14 residues. Trimming took 2 bases from V and 6 from J, leaving 11 bases between them. Germline CDR1 and CDR2: DFQATT and SNEGSKA (reference sequence). CDR3 DNA: TGCAGTGCTAGAACAGGGCCGGCTAATTCACCCCTCCACTTT. Encoded protein: CSARTGPANSPLHF.

Many counts were recorded for this clonotype. The chain combines TRBV27 with TRBJ2-3; 7 bases fit TRBD2. The CDR3 covers 16 residues. Germline trimming cut 1 base from V and 3 bases from J; bases unmatched to any gene: 7. Germline lookup yields CDR1 MNHEY and CDR2 SMNVEV (reference sequence). The CDR3 DNA follows: TGTGCCAGCAGTTTATTGAGCGGGATGAGTACAGATACGCAGTATTTT. It encodes CASSLLSGMSTDTQYF.

This clonotype is medium-sized in the sample. This rearrangement joins TRBV5-4 to TRBJ1-6; D unresolved. Trimming took off 1 base at V and 10 bases at J, with 15 bases between the two ends. CDR1 and CDR2 (germline): SGHNT, YYREEE (reference sequence). This CDR3 comprises 15 residues. The CDR3 DNA sequence: TGTGCCAGCAGCTTGAACAGACAAGGTTACTCACCCCTCCACTTT. Its translation is CASSLNRQGYSPLHF.

This clonotype was observed many times. The chain has TRBV12-3 or TRBV12-4 and TRBJ2-5, with 11 nucleotides matching TRBD2. After removal of 5 bases from V and 5 bases from J, the junction contained 10 bases not matched to a gene. The CDR3 contains 16 residues. CDR3 sequence: CASSPNSGRAWETQYF. CDR3 in DNA: TGTGCCAGCAGTCCGAATAGCGGGAGGGCCTGGGAGACCCAGTACTTC.

The chain combines TRBV29-1 with TRBJ2-1; D perhaps matches TRBD2 (6 bases). The CDR3 is made up of 11 amino acids. Per the germline V gene, CDR1 is SQVTM and CDR2 is ANQGSEA. Trimming removed 6 bases at V and 8 bases at J, with 11 bases between. Written as DNA, the CDR3 is TGCAGCGTCGGGAGTCAATATGAGCAGTTCTTC. Amino acid sequence: CSVGSQYEQFF.

Many counts were recorded for this clonotype. The rearrangement links TRBV25-1 to TRBJ2-2, with D maybe TRBD1 (6 bases). This CDR3 is built from 13 residues. Germline CDR1 reads MGHDK; CDR2 reads SYGVNS. V was trimmed by 7 bases and J by 2 bases, leaving 8 bases between them. The CDR3 DNA sequence: TGTGCCAGCAAGGGGGTAAACACCGGGGAGCTGTTTTTT. It encodes CASKGVNTGELFF.

Relative to its sample, this clonotype is medium-sized. This chain joins TRBV5-1 and TRBJ2-3; a possible D gene is TRBD2 (5 bases). Trimming removed 4 bases at V and 4 bases at J, with 13 bases between. Per germline, CDR1 SGHRS and CDR2 YFSETQ. The CDR3 totals 14 residues. CDR3 in DNA: TGCGCCAGCAGCACCGGACTTGTACCAGATACGCAGTATTTT. Translating it yields CASSTGLVPDTQYF.

The table lists this clonotype with many counts. CDR3 DNA: TGTGCCAGCAGCCAGTGGGGACAGGGGGCTTCACCCCTCCACTTT. The encoded protein is CASSQWGQGASPLHF. The chain recombines TRBV14 with TRBJ1-6; 12 bases map to TRBD1. Germline CDR1 and CDR2: SGHDN and FVKESK. The CDR3 spans 15 residues. V trimming: 3 bases; J trimming: 9 bases; junction bases outside the gene matches: 3.

This clonotype was seen repeatedly, ten times or more. DNA of the CDR3: TGTGCCAGCAGCTGGACAGGGAACACCGGGGAGCTGTTTTTT. This codes for CASSWTGNTGELFF. The chain uses TRBV7-9 and TRBJ2-2, with 7 positions matching TRBD1. The CDR3 runs 14 residues. Trimming took 4 bases from V and 1 from J; bases not matched to a gene: 0. Germline CDR1 reads SEHNR; CDR2 reads FQNEAQ (reference sequence).

This clonotype was recorded at least ten times. This rearrangement joins TRBV6-6 to TRBJ2-5, with 9 bases aligning to TRBD1. Germline CDR1 and CDR2: MNHNY and SVGAGI (reference sequence). With V trimmed by 3 bases and J by 4 bases, 3 bases remained unmatched. The length of the CDR3 is 14 residues. The CDR3 nucleotides are TGTGCCAGCAGTTATCGGACAGGGGCAGAGACCCAGTACTTC. This encodes CASSYRTGAETQYF.

This clonotype is judged medium-sized. The chain recombines TRBV20-1 with TRBJ2-1; D is undetermined. The CDR3 runs to 11 residues. Trimming cost V 3 bases and J 7 bases, with 7 bases left between them. Per the germline V gene, CDR1 is DFQATT and CDR2 is SNEGSKA (reference sequence). The CDR3 spells CSASQVNEQFF. For the CDR3, the DNA is TGCAGTGCTAGCCAAGTGAATGAGCAGTTCTTC.

By its share, this clonotype is medium-sized. The rearrangement joins TRBV7-2 to TRBJ2-1; D possibly corresponds to TRBD2 (5 bases). The length of the CDR3 is 14 residues. In germline, CDR1 is SGHTA, CDR2 FQGNSA. With 2 bases removed from V and 5 bases from J, the gap between germline ends came to 10 bases. CDR3 sequence reads: CASSLTSGHNEQFF. CDR3 in DNA: TGTGCCAGCAGCTTAACGAGCGGACACAATGAGCAGTTCTTC.

In this sample, this clonotype turned up many times. The chain recombines TRBV9 with TRBJ2-1; 7 positions match TRBD2. Germline V gene lookup returns CDR1 SGDLS and CDR2 YYNGEE. V was pared by 0 bases and J by 5 bases, with 14 bases of the junction left unmatched. The CDR3 totals 18 residues. The CDR3 nucleotides are TGTGCCAGCAGCGTAGATCCTGTTAAAGCGGGACTCGACAATGAGCAGTTCTTC. Its translation is CASSVDPVKAGLDNEQFF.

This clonotype was detected ten times or more. This chain connects TRBV11-2 to TRBJ2-5, with D hard to call. This CDR3 region has 11 residues. Germline-derived CDR1 and CDR2 are SGHAT and FQNNGV. Trimming removed 5 bases at V and 6 bases at J, with 7 bases between. The CDR3 DNA reads as TGTGCCAGCAGCCCCGGACAGACCCAGTACTTC. It is translated as CASSPGQTQYF.

This clonotype was seen more than once but under ten times. The rearrangement joins TRBV2 to TRBJ2-7; D is ambiguous. Germline CDR1 is SNHLY and CDR2 is FYNNEI. With 4 bases removed from V and 2 bases from J, the gap between germline ends came to 9 bases. The CDR3 is 13 amino acids. In DNA form, the CDR3 reads TGTGCCAGCAGTGTTCCGGTAACCTACGAGCAGTACTTC. Amino acids: CASSVPVTYEQYF.

This clonotype came up many times. The chain joins TRBV5-6 to TRBJ1-2, with a tentative D call TRBD1 (6 bases). Germline-derived CDR1 and CDR2 are SGHDT and YYEEEE. The CDR3 is made up of 13 amino acids. V was pared by 1 base and J by 6 bases, with 10 bases between. CDR3 in amino acids: CASSLRQAHGYTF. CDR3 nucleotides: TGTGCCAGCAGCTTGCGACAGGCTCATGGCTACACCTTC.

This clonotype rates as medium-sized. The chain joins TRBV20-1 to TRBJ1-5; no clear D gene. CDR1 is DFQATT, CDR2 SNEGSKA, per germline (reference sequence). The V gene lost 5 bases and the J gene lost 2 bases, with 7 bases spanning the gap. The CDR3 is 12 amino acids. The CDR3 DNA follows: TGCAGTGCTCCTCAGGGCAATCAGCCCCAGCATTTT. Residues: CSAPQGNQPQHF.

This clonotype was picked up many times. The chain has TRBV6-5 and TRBJ2-7; the match to TRBD1 covers 9 bases. From germline, CDR1 is MNHEY and CDR2 SVGAGI. V shed 7 bases and J 4 bases; nucleotides not matched to a gene: 5. This CDR3 has 13 residues. CDR3 bases: TGTGCCAGCAATCTACAGGGGGCTTACGAGCAGTACTTC. Translated: CASNLQGAYEQYF.